The present T cell receptor beta chain was sequenced within a study of blood T cell repertoires in COVID-19. This clone was observed a few times. V was clipped by 3 bases and J by 5 bases, with 16 bases between them. The CDR3 contains 15 residues. CDR1 KGHSH and CDR2 LQKENI come from the germline V gene. TCRdb keeps only in-frame clones here, not all; method: immunoSEQ multiplex PCR. The sample records roughly 130,000 clones, approximately 80% being singletons. This clonotype originated in a woman aged 55 to 70 with acute or convalescent COVID-19. The chain employs TRBV18 and TRBJ1-2; a possible D gene is TRBD1 (6 bases). What was sequenced was peripheral blood. CDR3 sequence: CASSPDRSLGYGYTF. The CDR3 DNA reads TGTGCCAGCTCACCGGACAGATCCTTGGGGTATGGCTACACCTTC. The whole variable domain, filled in from reference TRBV18 and TRBJ1-2, reads NAGVMQNPRHLVRRRGQEARLRCSPMKGHSHVYWYRQLPEEGLKFMVYLQKENIIDESGMPKERFSAEFPKEGPSILRIQQVVRGDSAAYFCASSPDRSLGYGYTFGSGTRLTVV.